These T cell receptor beta chains were read from a single sample in a study of cytomegalovirus exposure and HLA in healthy donors. Profiled with immunoSEQ multiplex PCR; TCRdb holds only in-frame clones, not every one. The table shows roughly 170,000 clones, with around three quarters occurring only once. What was sequenced was PBMCs. The receptors here all came from a boy aged 5-17 years in good health and CMV-seronegative. Each CDR3 is given with its conserved first and last residue. D genes are given only for firm matches. Expanded clones are given a class, and other clones once, few, many or no size at all.

clone_size	d_call	v_call	j_call	cdr3_aa	cdr3_nt
-	-	TRBV9	TRBJ1-3	CASSVETPFSGNTIYF	TGTGCCAGCAGCGTAGAGACACCTTTCTCTGGAAACACCATATATTTT
-	-	TRBV19	TRBJ1-1	CASSPQVLNTEAFF	TGTGCCAGTAGTCCCCAGGTCCTGAACACTGAAGCTTTCTTT
once	-	TRBV4-1	TRBJ1-6	CASSQEGWREGSPLHF	TGCGCCAGCAGCCAAGAGGGATGGAGGGAAGGTTCACCCCTCCACTTT
-	TRBD1	TRBV19	TRBJ2-6	CASRLGRGQGIAGANVLTF	TGTGCCAGTAGGCTGGGTCGGGGACAGGGGATCGCGGGGGCCAACGTCCTGACTTTC
-	-	TRBV18	TRBJ2-3	CASSPWDTSTDTQYF	TGTGCCAGCTCACCGTGGGACACCAGCACAGATACGCAGTATTTT
-	-	TRBV4-3	TRBJ2-2	CASSQVRSFAGELFF	TGCGCCAGCAGCCAAGTGAGGAGTTTCGCCGGGGAGCTGTTTTTT
-	TRBD1	TRBV30	TRBJ1-5	CAWSSGTAIVSNQPQHF	TGTGCCTGGAGTTCCGGGACAGCCATTGTTAGCAATCAGCCCCAGCATTTT
-	TRBD2	TRBV5-1	TRBJ2-1	CASSLVLAGLGRSEQFF	TGCGCCAGCAGCTTGGTTTTGGCGGGACTAGGAAGAAGTGAGCAGTTCTTC
few	TRBD1	TRBV6-6	TRBJ1-2	CASSSSTGTGYGYTF	TGTGCCAGCAGTTCTTCTACCGGGACAGGCTATGGCTACACCTTC
-	TRBD1	TRBV29-1	TRBJ1-1	CSVTSQGAMTEAFF	TGCAGCGTGACCTCACAGGGGGCTATGACTGAAGCTTTCTTT
-	-	TRBV7-9	TRBJ1-1	CASSLYSRGNTEAFF	TGTGCCAGCAGCCTATACAGTAGGGGCAACACTGAAGCTTTCTTT
-	TRBD2	TRBV4-1	TRBJ2-1	CASSQTAGGPQNEQFF	TGCGCCAGCAGCCAAACAGCGGGAGGGCCGCAGAATGAGCAGTTCTTC
-	-	TRBV2	TRBJ2-5	CASSGSGLGDF	TGTGCCAGCAGTGGCTCGGGATTAGGAGACTTC